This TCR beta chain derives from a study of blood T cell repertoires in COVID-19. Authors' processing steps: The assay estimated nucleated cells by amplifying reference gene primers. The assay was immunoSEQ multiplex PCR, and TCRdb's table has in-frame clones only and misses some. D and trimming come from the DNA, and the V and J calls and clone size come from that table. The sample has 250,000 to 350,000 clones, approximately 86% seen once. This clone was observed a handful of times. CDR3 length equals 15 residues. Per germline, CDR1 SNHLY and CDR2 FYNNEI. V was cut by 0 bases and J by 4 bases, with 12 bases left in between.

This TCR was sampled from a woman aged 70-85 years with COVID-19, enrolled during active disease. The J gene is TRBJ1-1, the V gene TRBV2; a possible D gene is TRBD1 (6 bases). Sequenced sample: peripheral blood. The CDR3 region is CASSEAMGASTEAFF. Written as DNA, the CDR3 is TGTGCCAGCAGTGAAGCGATGGGGGCGAGCACTGAAGCTTTCTTT.